This T cell receptor beta chain was documented in a study of T-cell memory formation after mild COVID-19. Study as a whole: There were largely donor-specific TCR clusters.

This clonotype was seen a few times. Its antigen is undetermined. Findings of the study overall: The study found contracting CD4+ clones mainly in CM and EM and contracting CD8+ clones in EMRA. Clonal second-wave expansions that peaked on day 37 had unconfirmed SARS-CoV-2 specificity.

CDR1 ENHRY and CDR2 SYGVKD come from the germline V gene. This CDR3 has 16 residues. V lost 8 bases to trimming and J lost 0 bases; unmatched junction nucleotides: 4. 5'RACE with constant-segment primers yielded barcoded, UMI-tagged TCR alpha and TCR beta cDNA libraries. One entry per CDR3 protein results from TCRdb running MiXCR on the 5' RACE reads. The data hold some 270,000 distinct CDR3 sequences, with about 16% observed a single time. The source of this sequence is an adult woman who had mild COVID-19 (a few samples of this study predate the infection). Cell type and time point are not known. The material sequenced was PBMCs or a T cell subset sorted from them (not recorded which). This chain joins TRBV10-3 and TRBJ2-3, with 14 bases identical to TRBD2. The CDR3 sequence is CAIGRLAGGSTDTQYF. For the CDR3, the DNA is TGTGCCATCGGCCGACTAGCGGGGGGGAGCACAGATACGCAGTATTTT.